A single sample gave rise to the 15 T cell receptor beta chains below, sequenced in a study of cytomegalovirus exposure and HLA in healthy donors. PCR involved 60 Vbeta and 13 Jbeta primers. The table came from immunoSEQ multiplex PCR; TCRdb's copy has only in-frame clones and leaves some out. In the table there are roughly 110,000 clones, over 70% of which are singletons. The source material was PBMCs. Receptor source: a woman in her thirties or forties in good health and CMV-seropositive.

Concerning this clone: Other nucleotide sequences in the sample specify the same CDR3. The chain has TRBV6-1 and TRBJ2-7; TRBD1 agrees at 7 bases. CDR3 length: 13 amino acids. Looked up from germline, CDR1 is MNHNS and CDR2 is SASEGT. After removal of 6 bases from V and 3 bases from J, the junction contained 5 bases not matched to a gene. In DNA form, the CDR3 reads TGTGCCAGCAGACTCCGGGACAGCTACGAGCAGTACTTC. Its translation: CASRLRDSYEQYF.

The count of this clone is one. This chain joins TRBV4-3 and TRBJ2-5, with TRBD2 matching over 11 bases. With 3 bases clipped from V and 5 bases from J, the junction kept 8 bases outside the gene matches. Germline CDR1 and CDR2: LGHNA and YSLEER. The CDR3 runs 16 residues. In nucleotides, the CDR3 is TGCGCCAGCAGCCAGACCGTAGCGGGGGGGCCGGAGACCCAGTACTTC. It encodes CASSQTVAGGPETQYF.

The gene calls are TRBV7-9 and TRBJ1-4; TRBD1 is a possible D gene (5 bases). This CDR3 has 13 amino acids. Trimming removed 0 bases at V and 10 bases at J, with 9 bases between. Germline CDR1 and CDR2: SEHNR and FQNEAQ (reference sequence). CDR3 DNA sequence: TGTGCCAGCAGCTTAGCCAGGGCTGGAAAACTGTTTTTT. Protein sequence: CASSLARAGKLFF.

This clone was observed a handful of times. The chain uses TRBV2 and TRBJ2-3; no reliable D call. Germline V CDR1 and CDR2: SNHLY, FYNNEI. CDR3 length equals 14 residues. Trimming removed 4 bases from V and 1 base from J, with 9 bases in between. CDR3 region: CASSAFSGTDTQYF. CDR3 sequence (DNA): TGTGCCAGCAGTGCTTTTTCGGGCACAGATACGCAGTATTTT.

Remarks on this clone: One end of the junction is discordant with germline, which a read error may explain. The V gene is TRBV7-9, the J gene TRBJ1-3; D unclear. This CDR3 comprises 16 residues. CDR1 is SEHNR, CDR2 FQNEAQ, per germline (reference sequence). The CDR3, as DNA: TGTTCCAGCAGCTTAGTTGCGGTGTTCTCTGGAAACACCATATATTTT. It specifies CSSSLVAVFSGNTIYF.

The J gene is TRBJ2-7, the V gene TRBV5-4; TRBD1 aligns across 9 bases. CDR1 SGHNT and CDR2 YYREEE come from the germline V gene (reference sequence). The CDR3 length is 15 residues. J gave up 7 bases and V 0 bases, and 8 bases lay outside the gene matches. CDR3: CASSLDLQGAWEQYF. As DNA, the CDR3 is TGTGCCAGCAGCTTGGATCTACAGGGGGCTTGGGAGCAGTACTTC.

The table lists this clone with a count of one. The V call is TRBV14, the J call TRBJ2-1; D perhaps matches TRBD1 (5 bases). Trimming pared 3 bases from V and 2 bases from J, leaving 14 bases between. The CDR3 spans 16 residues. CDR1 SGHDN and CDR2 FVKESK come from the germline V gene. CDR3 protein: CASSHPTVRTYNEQFF. The CDR3 DNA reads as TGTGCCAGCAGCCATCCGACAGTACGAACCTACAATGAGCAGTTCTTC. Supplemented by reference TRBV14 and TRBJ2-1, the full variable domain reads EAGVTQFPSHSVIEKGQTVTLRCDPISGHDNLYWYRRVMGKEIKFLLHFVKESKQDESGMPNNRFLAERTGGTYSTLKVQPAELEDSGVYFCASSHPTVRTYNEQFFGPGTRLTVL.

V and J are TRBV21-1 and TRBJ1-2; the D call TRBD1 from the table was never checked on the DNA. TRBV21-1 is marked as a pseudogene. This CDR3 is built from 13 residues. The CDR3, as DNA: TGTGCCAGCAGCGGGACAGGGTTCTATGGCTACACCTTC. It codes for CASSGTGFYGYTF.

The CDR3 coding sequence is TGTGCCCTCACCAGGGACAGGGTCAATTCACCCCTCCACTTT. Translating it yields CALTRDRVNSPLHF. The rearrangement joins TRBV30 to TRBJ1-6; TRBD1 matches at 9 bases. Unmatched junction bases numbered 9, after V lost 8 bases and J lost 7 bases. The length of the CDR3 is 14 residues. Germline CDR1 GTSNPN, CDR2 SVGIG (reference sequence).

The chain joins TRBV5-1 to TRBJ1-5; a possible D gene is TRBD1 (6 bases). V gave up 0 bases and J gave up 0 bases, with 10 bases separating them. Germline V gene data show CDR1 as SGHRS and CDR2 as YFSETQ. The CDR3 consists of 16 residues. CDR3 sequence (DNA): TGCGCCAGCAGCTTGGGGACAGATCATAGCAATCAGCCCCAGCATTTT. It encodes CASSLGTDHSNQPQHF. Drawing the rest from reference TRBV5-1 and TRBJ1-5, the complete variable domain is KAGVTQTPRYLIKTRGQQVTLSCSPISGHRSVSWYQQTPGQGLQFLFEYFSETQRNKGNFPGRFSGRQFSNSRSEMNVSTLELGDSALYLCASSLGTDHSNQPQHFGDGTRLSIL.

The J gene is TRBJ1-2, the V gene TRBV5-1; 8 positions agree with TRBD1. The CDR3 length is 13 residues. Per germline, CDR1 SGHRS and CDR2 YFSETQ. V dropped 4 bases and J dropped 6; count of bases not matched to a gene: 5. DNA of the CDR3: TGCGCCAGCAGCACCGGACAGGGCAATGGCTACACCTTC. Protein product: CASSTGQGNGYTF.

The sample holds a few counts of this clone. V is TRBV2 and J is TRBJ2-2, with 9 nucleotides matching TRBD1. The CDR3 is 16 amino acids. Germline V gene data show CDR1 as SNHLY and CDR2 as FYNNEI. V was pared by 5 bases and J by 4 bases, with 8 bases of the junction left unmatched. Here the CDR3 DNA reads TGTGCCAGCAGTAAACAGGGACAGGGTATCACCGGGGAGCTGTTTTTT. It specifies CASSKQGQGITGELFF.

The table lists this clone with a few counts. This chain connects TRBV7-9 to TRBJ2-7; a weak D match, TRBD1 (6 bases). The ends were cut back, 3 bases at V and 0 bases at J, with 9 bases in the middle. The germline V gene has CDR1 SEHNR and CDR2 FQNEAQ (reference sequence). The CDR3 is made up of 14 amino acids. CDR3 sequence (DNA): TGTGCCAGCAGCTTCGGACAGCCCTCCTACGAGCAGTACTTC. This translates into CASSFGQPSYEQYF.

The gene calls are TRBV29-1 and TRBJ1-1; TRBD1 matches 7 bases. The germline CDR1 and CDR2 sequences are SQVTM and ANQGSEA. Trimming at V came to 7 bases and at J to 1 base, leaving 3 bases not matched to a gene. The CDR3 consists of 12 residues. CDR3: CSAGTENTEAFF. Here the CDR3 DNA reads TGCAGCGCCGGGACAGAGAACACTGAAGCTTTCTTT.

The genes are TRBV27 and TRBJ2-1; a weak D match, TRBD2 (6 bases). Trimming pared 3 bases from V and 9 bases from J, leaving 15 bases between. Germline CDR1 MNHEY, CDR2 SMNVEV (reference sequence). The CDR3 has 14 amino acids. The CDR3 DNA sequence: TGTGCCAGCAGTTTTGTAGCCTCGGAGGGTGAGCAGTTCTTC. Translating it yields CASSFVASEGEQFF.